One and the same sample provided the 24 T cell receptor beta chains below, sequenced in a study (dated by TCRdb to the mid-2010s). Libraries were made using 5' RACE. TCRdb lists the instrument as Illumina MiSeq. TCRdb reran the public reads through fastp at Q25 and MiXCR, keeping productive beta chains. CDR3 protein sequences are deduplicated, and each keeps its most common genes and DNA. The sample data list around 29,000 distinct CDR3 sequences, and about 25% of these were observed just once. The ten largest account for about 3.9% of the sample. The sample taken for sequencing was naive CD4+ T cells sorted from a lymph node. The cell subset or site label, as the study defines it: naive CD4+ T cells, CD4+CD45RA+CD25-. The receptors were gathered from a female donor with breast cancer.

This clonotype was seen ten or more times. This chain uses TRBV20-1 with TRBJ2-3; 7 nucleotides line up with TRBD2. The CDR3 sequence is 15 residues long. The germline V gene encodes CDR1 DFQATT and CDR2 SNEGSKA (reference sequence). V gave up 5 bases and J gave up 2 bases; unmatched junction bases: 10. The CDR3 bases are TGCAGTGCTCTTCCCGAGGGAGGGCTCACAGATACGCAGTATTTT. This encodes CSALPEGGLTDTQYF.

This clonotype was seen ten or more times. The rearrangement uses TRBV11-1 and TRBJ2-5, with D tentatively TRBD2 (6 bases). This CDR3 is built from 14 residues. The V end lost 0 bases, the J end lost 7 bases, and 12 bases lay between the germline ends. In germline, CDR1 is SGHAT, CDR2 FQDESV (reference sequence). The CDR3 loop reads CASSLASGRMTQYF. The CDR3 nucleotides are TGTGCCAGCAGCTTAGCGTCAGGGAGGATGACCCAGTACTTC.

This clonotype was seen a single time. This may arise from a read error, as a much more abundant clone is one base away. Since the CDR3 does not end with the conserved phenylalanine or tryptophan, this likely comes from a read error. The CDR3 loop is CASSVTSSGELFL. The CDR3, as DNA: TGTGCCAGCAGCGTCACAAGTAGCGGGGAGCTGTTTTTG. The V call is TRBV7-3, the J call TRBJ2-2; D call uncertain. CDR3 length equals 13 residues. Looked up from germline, CDR1 is SGHTA and CDR2 is FQGTGA. Trimming left V 5 bases short and J 7 bases short, with 11 bases between.

This clonotype was seen more than once but under ten times. The chain joins TRBV7-3 to TRBJ2-2, with D possibly being TRBD2 (5 bases). Trimming cost V 2 bases and J 6 bases, with 16 bases left between them. CDR1 and CDR2 from the germline V gene are SGHTA and FQGTGA. CDR3 length equals 16 residues. The CDR3 DNA sequence: TGTGCCAGCAGCTTAGGTAGTCCTAGCACAGCCGGGGAGCTGTTTTTT. This encodes CASSLGSPSTAGELFF.

Concerning this clonotype: Since a much larger clone is just one base distant, this may be a read error. The chain is built from TRBV7-3 and TRBJ2-2; 11 positions agree with TRBD2. Per the germline V gene, CDR1 is SGHTA and CDR2 is FQGTGA. The CDR3 loop spans 15 amino acids. The CDR3 DNA sequence: TGTGCCGGCAGCTTAGCGGGAGGGCTTGCCGGGGAGCTGTTTTTT. Protein sequence: CAGSLAGGLAGELFF.

In its sample, this clonotype is medium-sized. The chain employs TRBV5-1 and TRBJ2-3; no clear D gene. The CDR3 runs 14 residues. Trimming took off 0 bases at V and 1 base at J, with 6 bases between the two ends. CDR1 is SGHRS and CDR2 is YFSETQ in the germline V gene. The CDR3 DNA reads TGCGCCAGCAGCTTGGAAGGTGGCACAGATACGCAGTATTTT. It is translated as CASSLEGGTDTQYF.

In this sample, this clonotype turned up a few times. This chain uses TRBV2 with TRBJ2-5; tentatively, D is TRBD1 or TRBD2 (5 bases each). The CDR3 extends over 13 amino acids. V was shortened by 6 bases and J by 5 bases, with 13 bases between the two germline ends. Germline CDR1 reads SNHLY; CDR2 reads FYNNEI. The CDR3 protein is CASRPGAWETQYF. In DNA form, the CDR3 reads TGTGCCAGCAGACCCGGGGCCTGGGAGACCCAGTACTTC.

V is TRBV5-8 and J is TRBJ2-1; 11 positions match TRBD2. CDR3 length equals 16 residues. V shed 0 bases and J 9 bases; nucleotides not matched to a gene: 8. CDR1 SGHTS and CDR2 YDEGEE come from the germline V gene. The CDR3 DNA reads TGTGCCAGCAGCTTGGTAGCGGGAGGGCCTAGAGGTGAGCAGTTCTTC. Its protein is CASSLVAGGPRGEQFF.

This chain joins TRBV5-1 and TRBJ2-5; maybe TRBD1 (7 bases). CDR3 length: 16 residues. Per germline, CDR1 SGHRS and CDR2 YFSETQ. The V gene lost 4 bases and the J gene lost 2 bases, with 18 bases spanning the gap. This CDR3 is CASSVEGTVEQETQYF. DNA of the CDR3: TGCGCCAGCAGCGTGGAGGGGACAGTCGAACAAGAGACCCAGTACTTC.

This clonotype was recorded at least ten times. This chain uses TRBV20-1 with TRBJ2-3; TRBD2 matches at 7 bases. The CDR3 extends over 15 amino acids. The junction had 8 bases not matched to a gene; V was cut back by 3 bases and J by 2 bases. Germline V CDR1 and CDR2: DFQATT, SNEGSKA (reference sequence). DNA for the CDR3: TGCAGTGCTAGGGGGTTTGCGGGAGCCACAGATACGCAGTATTTT. Its protein is CSARGFAGATDTQYF.

This clonotype was recorded a few times. The rearrangement uses TRBV6-5 and TRBJ1-2; tentative D call: TRBD1 (6 bases). The CDR3 extends over 14 amino acids. The germline V gene has CDR1 MNHEY and CDR2 SVGAGI. Trimming removed 5 bases from V and 4 bases from J, with 14 bases in between. CDR3 coding DNA: TGTGCCAGCAGTCCGCCGGGGGCACTCTATGGCTACACCTTC. It encodes CASSPPGALYGYTF.

Of note for this clonotype: Because the CDR3 is missing its conserved closing phenylalanine or tryptophan, this is likely a read error. The chain couples TRBV2 to TRBJ1-1; 9 positions agree with TRBD1. The germline V gene encodes CDR1 SNHLY and CDR2 FYNNEI. V shed 7 bases and J 1 base; nucleotides not matched to a gene: 4. The CDR3 extends over 14 amino acids. This chain's CDR3 is CASKLTGGNTEAFL. The CDR3 coding sequence is TGTGCCAGCAAATTGACAGGGGGGAACACTGAAGCTTTCCTT.

In its sample, this clonotype was seen a few times. This rearrangement joins TRBV7-2 to TRBJ1-2; D might be TRBD1 (5 bases). The V end was cut by 3 bases, the J end by 2 bases, with 13 bases between. The CDR3 is made up of 15 amino acids. Germline lookup yields CDR1 SGHTA and CDR2 FQGNSA. The CDR3, as DNA: TGTGCCAGCAGCTTCTCCGGGACCGAGAACTATGGCTACACCTTC. Its protein product is CASSFSGTENYGYTF.

This clonotype was observed at least ten times. The chain joins TRBV6-6 to TRBJ1-4; D call uncertain. The CDR3 consists of 15 residues. Germline loops: CDR1 MNHNY, CDR2 SVGAGI (reference sequence). Trimming left V 2 bases short and J 6 bases short, with 13 bases between. DNA for the CDR3: TGTGCCAGCAGTTACCCCGAGAAAAACGATGAAAAACTGTTTTTT. Amino acids: CASSYPEKNDEKLFF.

This clonotype showed up just a few times. The chain recombines TRBV5-1 with TRBJ1-5; D gene ambiguous. The CDR3 totals 16 residues. Germline CDR1 reads SGHRS; CDR2 reads YFSETQ. With 1 base removed from V and 8 bases from J, the gap between germline ends came to 19 bases. DNA for the CDR3: TGCGCCAGCAGCTTGACCGGGATTGGAACGGGGAAGCCCCAGCATTTT. Protein product: CASSLTGIGTGKPQHF.

This clonotype was seen ten or more times. This chain's CDR3 is CASSLLGQGTNEQFF. The CDR3 coding sequence is TGTGCCAGCAGTTTATTGGGACAGGGTACCAATGAGCAGTTCTTC. The chain has TRBV12-3 or TRBV12-4 and TRBJ2-1; 9 nucleotides match TRBD1. This CDR3 has 15 amino acids. V trimming: 2 bases; J trimming: 6 bases; junction bases outside the gene matches: 5.

This clonotype was recorded many times. J is TRBJ2-5 and V is TRBV20-1; D may be TRBD1 (6 bases). The CDR3 consists of 14 residues. Per the germline V gene, CDR1 is DFQATT and CDR2 is SNEGSKA (reference sequence). V dropped 1 base and J dropped 1 base, with 10 bases sitting between them. DNA of the CDR3: TGCAGTGCTAGAGGTCTGGGGGCCCAAGAGACCCAGTACTTC. This encodes CSARGLGAQETQYF.

The gene calls are TRBV6-1 and TRBJ1-6, with TRBD1 identical over 9 bases. J was trimmed by 10 bases and V by 11 bases; bases with no gene match: 15. Germline V gene data show CDR1 as MNHNS and CDR2 as SASEGT. The CDR3 length is 15 residues. The CDR3 here is CAGMAWRTGESPLHF. The CDR3 DNA is TGTGCCGGCATGGCATGGAGGACAGGGGAATCACCCCTCCACTTT.

This clonotype occurred a few times. The CDR3 reads CASSSVSYEQYF. The CDR3 DNA is TGTGCCAGCAGTTCCGTATCCTACGAGCAGTACTTC. The chain links TRBV27 to TRBJ2-7; D is unresolved. Germline CDR1 and CDR2: MNHEY and SMNVEV (reference sequence). V dropped 4 bases and J dropped 1 base, with 5 bases sitting between them. This CDR3 is 12 amino acids long.

The rearrangement joins TRBV6-5 to TRBJ2-1; 9 bases are shared with TRBD2. Per the germline V gene, CDR1 is MNHEY and CDR2 is SVGAGI. V lost 4 bases to trimming and J lost 2 bases; unmatched junction nucleotides: 3. The CDR3 covers 15 residues. CDR3 sequence (DNA): TGTGCCAGCAGTTTAGTAGCGGGGGCCTACAATGAGCAGTTCTTC. As protein: CASSLVAGAYNEQFF.

The sample holds a few counts of this clonotype. J is TRBJ1-5 and V is TRBV5-6; a weak D match, TRBD1 (5 bases). V dropped 0 bases and J dropped 4 bases, with 8 bases sitting between them. The CDR3 spans 14 residues. Germline values: CDR1 SGHDT, CDR2 YYEEEE. CDR3 loop: CASSLAGLNQPQHF. In DNA, the CDR3 is TGTGCCAGCAGCTTGGCAGGGCTTAATCAGCCCCAGCATTTT.

This clonotype was counted a few times. J is TRBJ2-7 and V is TRBV7-2; 9 bases fit TRBD2. Germline V CDR1 and CDR2: SGHTA, FQGNSA. The V and J ends lost 3 bases and 9 bases, in that order; junction bases with no gene match: 3. This CDR3 has 12 amino acids. The CDR3 region is CASSFSGRGQYF. In nucleotides, the CDR3 is TGTGCCAGCAGCTTTAGCGGGAGAGGGCAGTACTTC.

The chain joins TRBV12-3 or TRBV12-4 to TRBJ2-1, with a possible D match to TRBD1 (6 bases). Deletions cut 5 bases from V and 3 bases from J, with 11 bases between. This CDR3 comprises 14 residues. The CDR3 spells CASSPGTSYNEQFF. DNA for the CDR3: TGTGCCAGCAGTCCCGGGACAAGCTACAATGAGCAGTTCTTC.

The gene calls are TRBV5-4 and TRBJ2-1; maybe TRBD1 (6 bases). CDR1 is SGHNT, CDR2 YYREEE, per germline (reference sequence). The V end lost 0 bases, the J end lost 1 base, and 11 bases lay between the germline ends. The CDR3 consists of 16 residues. In DNA, the CDR3 is TGTGCCAGCAGCTTGGACAGGGAGATATCCTACAATGAGCAGTTCTTC. It codes for CASSLDREISYNEQFF.